This T cell receptor beta chain was recovered during a study of blood T cell repertoires in COVID-19. This clone was seen just once. This CDR3 has 14 amino acids. Trimming cost V 2 bases and J 8 bases, with 15 bases left between them. Germline values: CDR1 GTSNPN, CDR2 SVGIG (reference sequence). Per the study methods: Reference gene primers were amplified, and this amplification served to estimate nucleated cell counts. Data came from immunoSEQ multiplex PCR; TCRdb stores just in-frame clones and leaves some out. V, J and clone size are those of that table, while D and trimming were read from the DNA. This table has approximately 500,000 clones, around 90% appearing once.

The sample was peripheral blood. This rearrangement joins TRBV30 to TRBJ1-4, with D unresolved. The TCR was taken from a woman aged 45-65 years with COVID-19, enrolled during active disease. The CDR3 loop is CAWSPLRGGEKLFF. Written as DNA, the CDR3 is TGTGCCTGGAGTCCCCTTCGTGGAGGAGAAAAACTGTTTTTT.